A selection of T cell receptor beta chains follows, all from one sample in a study of T cells in Graves' hyperthyroidism and ophthalmopathy. TCRdb ran MiXCR on the multiplex PCR reads and lists one entry per CDR3 protein. The sample lists hundreds of thousands of distinct CDR3 sequences, over 12% seen once, with over 10% in the top ten. The sample was blood. The receptors shown here come from a man between 18 and 35 years old with Graves' ophthalmopathy. Both conserved end residues are part of each CDR3. Fields, in order: J gene, clone size, V gene, D gene, CDR3 protein, CDR3 DNA. The D gene is left open where the match is weak. The size of a clone is reported for some rows only, either as once, few or many, or as a class for expanded clones.

TRBJ2-1 | . | TRBV5-6 | . | CASSLGAYEQFF | TGTGCCAGCAGCTTAGGAGCTTACGAGCAGTTCTTC
TRBJ1-6 | many | TRBV20-1 | TRBD1 | CSARETGTGSGPLHF | TGCAGTGCTAGAGAAACCGGGACAGGGAGTGGACCCCTCCACTTT
TRBJ2-7 | many | TRBV3-1 | . | CASSQTRVNYEQYF | TGTGCCAGCAGCCAAACCAGGGTAAACTACGAGCAGTACTTC
TRBJ2-7 | . | TRBV6-1 | . | CASSEVRGTPYEQYF | TGTGCCAGCAGTGAAGTGAGGGGTACACCCTACGAGCAGTACTTC
TRBJ2-3 | once | TRBV11-2 | TRBD2 | CASSPELSGGAPTQYF | TGTGCCAGCAGCCCCGAGCTTAGCGGGGGGGCCCCTACGCAGTATTTT
TRBJ2-2 | many | TRBV12-3/TRBV12-4 | . | CASSLASLTGELFF | TGTGCCAGCAGCCTAGCGAGTCTCACCGGGGAGCTGTTTTTT
TRBJ2-3 | many | TRBV9 | . | CASSVDGSDTQYF | TGTGCCAGCAGCGTAGATGGCTCAGATACGCAGTATTTT
TRBJ2-3 | few | TRBV18 | TRBD2 | CASSPPLSTSGRTDTQYF | TGTGCCAGCTCACCACCGTTGTCTACTAGCGGACGGACGGATACGCAGTATTTT
TRBJ1-6 | many | TRBV11-2 | . | CASSLSQGGSPLHF | TGTGCCAGCAGCTTATCACAGGGCGGATCACCCCTCCACTTT
TRBJ2-5 | few | TRBV27 | . | CASSFSSRETQYF | TGTGCCAGCAGTTTTTCCAGTAGGGAGACCCAGTACTTC
TRBJ2-3 | . | TRBV18 | . | CASSPPLSTDTQYF | TGTGCCAGCTCACCACCGCTCAGCACAGATACGCAGTATTTT
TRBJ2-3 | few | TRBV30 | TRBD1 | CAWSLTGEGIDTQYF | TGTGCCTGGAGCCTGACAGGGGAAGGTATAGATACGCAGTATTTT
TRBJ1-1 | many | TRBV29-1 | . | CSVEEGTEAFF | TGCAGCGTTGAAGAAGGCACTGAAGCTTTCTTT
TRBJ1-4 | few | TRBV5-1 | . | CASSLGAGASNEKLFF | TGCGCCAGCAGCTTGGGGGCAGGGGCCTCTAATGAAAAACTGTTTTTT
TRBJ2-2 | many | TRBV15 | . | CATSRRRANTGELFF | TGTGCCACCAGCAGACGGAGAGCGAACACCGGGGAGCTGTTTTTT
TRBJ1-6 | . | TRBV6-4 | . | CASSSSGTVNSPLHF | TGTGCCAGCAGTTCCTCCGGGACGGTTAATTCACCCCTCCACTTT
TRBJ1-2 | . | TRBV25-1 | . | CASSDVFGGSYGYTF | TGTGCCAGCAGTGATGTTTTTGGGGGCTCCTATGGCTACACCTTC
TRBJ2-4 | few | TRBV7-8 | TRBD2 | CASSPQVTSGKAKNIQYF | TGTGCCAGCAGCCCGCAGGTTACTAGCGGGAAAGCCAAAAACATTCAGTACTTC
TRBJ2-7 | many | TRBV4-1 | TRBD1 | CASSQGETGGYEQYF | TGCGCCAGCAGCCAAGGGGAGACAGGGGGCTACGAGCAGTACTTC
TRBJ1-5 | many | TRBV7-8 | TRBD1 | CASSSPDRVGQPQHF | TGTGCCAGCAGCTCCCCCGACAGGGTTGGTCAGCCCCAGCATTTT
TRBJ1-1 | many | TRBV29-1 | TRBD1 | CSGGTGDTEAFF | TGCAGCGGGGGGACAGGGGACACTGAAGCTTTCTTT
TRBJ1-2 | few | TRBV7-9 | . | CASSPGAWDYGYTF | TGTGCCAGCAGCCCCGGGGCCTGGGACTATGGCTACACCTTC
TRBJ1-2 | . | TRBV5-5 | . | CASSLSQGLGYGYTF | TGTGCCAGCAGCTTATCCCAGGGTCTTGGCTATGGCTACACCTTC
TRBJ1-2 | many | TRBV20-1 | TRBD1 | CSARGDNRGVWGYTF | TGCAGTGCTAGGGGAGACAACAGGGGTGTGTGGGGCTACACCTTC
TRBJ2-2 | many | TRBV7-8 | . | CASSLEGQKGGKNTGELFF | TGTGCCAGCAGCTTAGAGGGCCAAAAGGGTGGAAAGAACACCGGGGAGCTGTTTTTT
TRBJ2-7 | many | TRBV2 | . | CASSSGTAPYEQYF | TGTGCCAGCAGTTCCGGGACGGCCCCCTACGAGCAGTACTTC
TRBJ1-6 | many | TRBV7-2 | TRBD1 | CASIQDRGLKPLHF | TGTGCCAGCATCCAGGACAGGGGGCTTAAACCCCTCCACTTT